These 28 T cell receptor beta chains came from one sample sequenced in a study of CXCR3-negative and CXCR3-positive naive CD8 T cells. General observations from the study: Compared with CXCR3-negative naive cells, CXCR3-positive naive cells showed more hydrophobic TRB CDR3s.

Libraries were UMI-labeled 5' RACE TRB cDNA. TCRdb re-called the 5' RACE reads and catalogs CDR3 proteins one per entry, DNA excluded. The sample table sets out 50,000 to 60,000 distinct CDR3 sequences. Their recognized antigens are unknown. What was sequenced was naive CXCR3+ CD8+ T cells from blood. Subset indicated: CD45RO-CCR7+CD27+CD95- naive CD8+ T cells expressing CXCR3 (TNR3+). These receptors came from a human donor in good health. Some clones in this sample may be carry-over from other donors' samples.

The rearrangement joins TRBV20-1 to TRBJ2-7; without DNA, the TCRdb call of TRBD1 cannot be checked. The CDR3 runs 13 residues. Germline V CDR1 and CDR2: DFQATT, SNEGSKA (reference sequence). The CDR3 spells CSAREGQSYEQYF.

The V call is TRBV29-1, the J call TRBJ2-3. This CDR3 is built from 11 residues. CDR1 is SQVTM, CDR2 ANQGSEA, per germline. CDR3 amino acids: CSVEDGDTQYF.

This chain connects TRBV3-1 to TRBJ2-1. Germline V gene data show CDR1 as LGHDT and CDR2 as YNNKEL (reference sequence). This CDR3 contains 15 residues. CDR3 in amino acids: CASSQDWIGVNEQFF.

V is TRBV30 and J is TRBJ1-2; TCRdb designates TRBD1, a call that cannot be tested without DNA. Germline CDR1 GTSNPN, CDR2 SVGIG (reference sequence). This CDR3 has 13 residues. This CDR3 reads CAWRGTGIGGYTF.

V gene TRBV7-3 combines with J gene TRBJ2-1; the TCRdb call, TRBD1, lacks DNA for checking. The CDR3 is 15 residues long. Per germline, CDR1 SGHTA and CDR2 FQGTGA. This CDR3 reads CASSTGQGTYNEQFF. Complete variable domain (other parts from reference TRBV7-3 and TRBJ2-1): GAGVSQTPSNKVTEKGKYVELRCDPISGHTALYWYRQSLGQGPEFLIYFQGTGAADDSGLPNDRFFAVRPEGSVSTLKIQRTERGDSAVYLCASSTGQGTYNEQFFGPGTRLTVL.

The gene calls are TRBV4-1 and TRBJ1-1; checking the TCRdb D call of TRBD1 is not possible without DNA. This CDR3 contains 15 residues. CDR1 is MGHRA, CDR2 YSYEKL, per germline. Here the CDR3 reads CASSQDRVANTEAFF.

The rearrangement links TRBV7-6 to TRBJ2-7; TCRdb's D call, TRBD1, is unchecked because there is no DNA. Per germline, CDR1 SGHVS and CDR2 FNYEAQ. CDR3 length: 15 amino acids. The CDR3 sequence: CASSLVAGEADEQYF.

The chain couples TRBV28 to TRBJ2-5; with no DNA, the TCRdb D assignment of TRBD1 cannot be verified. This CDR3 spans 13 amino acids. The germline gives CDR1 MDHEN, CDR2 SYDVKM. The CDR3: CASRSGGAKTQYF. The full variable domain, rest sourced from reference TRBV28 and TRBJ2-5, is DVKVTQSSRYLVKRTGEKVFLECVQDMDHENMFWYRQDPGLGLRLIYFSYDVKMKEKGDIPEGYSVSREKKERFSLILESASTNQTSMYLCASRSGGAKTQYFGPGTRLLVL.

The chain carries TRBV6-6 and TRBJ2-7; absent DNA, TCRdb's TRBD1 call cannot be checked. From germline, CDR1 is MNHNY and CDR2 SVGAGI (reference sequence). This CDR3 is built from 13 residues. CDR3 protein: CASSLGQSYEQYF.

V usage is TRBV2 and J usage is TRBJ2-7; the TCRdb call, TRBD1, lacks DNA for checking. This CDR3 has 14 amino acids. Germline V gene data show CDR1 as SNHLY and CDR2 as FYNNEI. CDR3 amino acids: CASRDRVRSYEQYF.

V is TRBV13 and J is TRBJ2-7. Germline-derived CDR1 and CDR2 are PRHDT and FYEKMQ (reference sequence). The CDR3 runs 14 residues. Here the CDR3 reads CASSFEGSSYEQYF.

The J gene is TRBJ2-7, the V gene TRBV28; TCRdb names TRBD2, which stays unverified in the absence of DNA. The length of the CDR3 is 12 residues. The germline V gene encodes CDR1 MDHEN and CDR2 SYDVKM. The CDR3 region is CASGGLSYEQYF.

The gene calls are TRBV21-1 and TRBJ2-3; TCRdb's D call of TRBD1 is untestable without DNA. TRBV21-1 corresponds to a pseudogene. This CDR3 contains 15 residues. CDR3 residues: CASSKRGDKEDTQYF.

V is TRBV4-3 and J is TRBJ2-1; TCRdb's D call, TRBD2, is unchecked because there is no DNA. The CDR3 spans 17 residues. CDR1 LGHNA and CDR2 YSLEER come from the germline V gene. This CDR3 is CASSQDTSATALGEQFF.

This chain links TRBV28 with TRBJ1-4; absent DNA, TCRdb's TRBD1 call cannot be checked. CDR3 size: 15 residues. Germline CDR1 is MDHEN and CDR2 is SYDVKM. This CDR3 is CASNPNLGAREKLFF.

The chain is built from TRBV28 and TRBJ2-7. The CDR3 is made up of 13 amino acids. In germline, CDR1 is MDHEN, CDR2 SYDVKM. This CDR3 is CASSLRAVHEQYF. Combining the CDR3 with reference TRBV28 and TRBJ2-7 gives the whole variable domain DVKVTQSSRYLVKRTGEKVFLECVQDMDHENMFWYRQDPGLGLRLIYFSYDVKMKEKGDIPEGYSVSREKKERFSLILESASTNQTSMYLCASSLRAVHEQYFGPGTRLTVT.

The chain employs TRBV15 and TRBJ2-2; TCRdb returns TRBD1, unconfirmable since there is no DNA. Germline assignment: CDR1 LNHNV and CDR2 YYDKDF (reference sequence). The CDR3 has 14 residues. Here the CDR3 reads CATSIPRGVGELFF. Supplemented by reference TRBV15 and TRBJ2-2, the full variable domain reads DAMVIQNPRYQVTQFGKPVTLSCSQTLNHNVMYWYQQKSSQAPKLLFHYYDKDFNNEADTPDNFQSRRPNTSFCFLDIRSPGLGDTAMYLCATSIPRGVGELFFGEGSRLTVL.

The CDR3 region is CASSPGPFTGELFF. V gene TRBV28 combines with J gene TRBJ2-2; TCRdb outputs TRBD1, but without DNA this stays unchecked. Germline V gene data show CDR1 as MDHEN and CDR2 as SYDVKM. The CDR3 loop spans 14 amino acids.

The rearrangement links TRBV4-3 to TRBJ2-3; no DNA is available, so the TRBD2 call from TCRdb remains unchecked. This CDR3 is built from 16 residues. Germline CDR1 reads LGHNA; CDR2 reads YSLEER. The chain's CDR3 is CASSLSSGGITDTQYF.

The rearrangement links TRBV7-2 to TRBJ1-2. Germline V CDR1 and CDR2: SGHTA, FQGNSA. The CDR3 is made up of 14 amino acids. The CDR3 sequence is CASSLAPEVYGYTF.

This chain connects TRBV6-4 to TRBJ2-5; TCRdb lists TRBD1, though no DNA is available to test this call. This CDR3 spans 13 amino acids. Germline V CDR1 and CDR2: MRHNA, SNTAGT. The CDR3 sequence: CASSDGDRGTQYF.

V usage is TRBV11-2 and J usage is TRBJ2-7; TCRdb lists TRBD1, though no DNA is available to test this call. This CDR3 has 14 amino acids. From germline, CDR1 is SGHAT and CDR2 FQNNGV. The CDR3 is CASSLRGGDPEQYF.

CDR3 sequence: CASIGIGTSGGHHVYEQYF. The rearrangement uses TRBV7-8 and TRBJ2-7; with no DNA, the TCRdb D assignment of TRBD2 cannot be verified. Germline V gives CDR1 SGHVS, CDR2 FQNEAQ. The CDR3 is 19 amino acids.

V gene TRBV4-3 combines with J gene TRBJ1-2; TCRdb gives TRBD1 as the D gene, but with no DNA this cannot be confirmed. This CDR3 contains 17 residues. Germline assignment: CDR1 LGHNA and CDR2 YSLEER. CDR3 protein: CASSQDWGRTPSGGYTF.

This chain connects TRBV6-5 to TRBJ1-4; there is no DNA to check the TCRdb D call of TRBD1. The CDR3 totals 14 residues. Germline V gene sequence: CDR1 MNHEY, CDR2 SVGAGI. CDR3 loop: CASSYGRGQEKLFF.

V and J are TRBV7-3 and TRBJ1-1; absent DNA, TCRdb's TRBD1 call cannot be checked. This CDR3 comprises 15 residues. CDR1 and CDR2 from the germline V gene are SGHTA and FQGTGA. The CDR3 sequence: CASSLSPGANTEAFF.

This rearrangement joins TRBV4-3 to TRBJ2-3; the D call from TCRdb, TRBD1, cannot be confirmed without DNA. Germline V gene sequence: CDR1 LGHNA, CDR2 YSLEER. The length of the CDR3 is 17 residues. This CDR3 reads CASSQDGDRELADTQYF.

This chain connects TRBV3-2 to TRBJ2-2; TCRdb names TRBD1, which stays unverified in the absence of DNA. TRBV3-2 is annotated as a pseudogene. The CDR3 spans 15 residues. CDR3 sequence: CASSEDAGAPGELFF.